This entry lists 18 T cell receptor beta chains sequenced from one sample in a study of blood T cell repertoires in COVID-19. The method was immunoSEQ multiplex PCR; TCRdb's version includes in-frame clones alone and lacks a portion of them. The table has over 250,000 clones, 88% seen once. The source material was PBMCs or T cells enriched from blood (not recorded which). These receptors were taken from a woman aged 50 to 60 who had recovered from COVID-19.

This chain links TRBV28 with TRBJ1-6; tentatively, D is TRBD1 (6 bases). Germline loops: CDR1 MDHEN, CDR2 SYDVKM. V was cut by 8 bases and J by 9 bases, with 11 bases left in between. The CDR3 is 12 residues long. The CDR3 DNA sequence: TGTGCCAGCCAAGGGGGGGTTTCACCCCTCCACTTT. Protein sequence: CASQGGVSPLHF. Full variable domain (outside the CDR3, taken from reference TRBV28 and TRBJ1-6): DVKVTQSSRYLVKRTGEKVFLECVQDMDHENMFWYRQDPGLGLRLIYFSYDVKMKEKGDIPEGYSVSREKKERFSLILESASTNQTSMYLCASQGGVSPLHFGNGTRLTVT.

This chain connects TRBV10-3 to TRBJ1-6; D is possibly TRBD1 (5 bases). The CDR3 extends over 15 amino acids. CDR1 is ENHRY, CDR2 SYGVKD, per germline. Trimming pared 2 bases from V and 8 bases from J, leaving 13 bases between. Here the CDR3 DNA reads TGTGCCATCAGTGAGCAGCAGGGATCGGATTCACCCCTCCACTTT. Amino acid sequence: CAISEQQGSDSPLHF.

The rearrangement links TRBV4-3 to TRBJ1-6, with a weak D call TRBD1 (6 bases). Germline V gene sequence: CDR1 LGHNA, CDR2 YSLEER. This CDR3 region has 15 residues. V shed 0 bases and J shed 8 bases, with 11 bases lying between them. CDR3 region: CASSQDLGAYSPLHF. DNA of the CDR3: TGCGCCAGCAGCCAAGATTTGGGGGCGTATTCACCCCTCCACTTT.

The rearrangement links TRBV24-1 to TRBJ2-1, with 7 bases matching TRBD2. The CDR3 is 17 amino acids. Germline V lookup: CDR1 KGHDR, CDR2 SFDVKD. The V and J ends lost 1 base and 7 bases, in that order; junction bases with no gene match: 12. The CDR3 loop reads CATSDFGTGLVRNEQFF. CDR3 coding DNA: TGTGCCACCAGTGATTTCGGGACCGGACTAGTTAGGAATGAGCAGTTCTTC.

The rearrangement links TRBV20-1 to TRBJ1-2; D remains ambiguous. Germline CDR1 is DFQATT and CDR2 is SNEGSKA (reference sequence). V shed 6 bases and J shed 11 bases, with 10 bases lying between them. The CDR3 has 9 amino acids. Written as DNA, the CDR3 is TGCAGTGCCGTCGAGGTTTACACCTTC. This translates into CSAVEVYTF.

This chain joins TRBV18 and TRBJ2-1, with 7 bases aligning to TRBD2. This CDR3 contains 16 residues. Germline V CDR1 and CDR2: KGHSH, LQKENI. V trimming: 5 bases; J trimming: 3 bases; junction bases outside the gene matches: 10. The CDR3: CASSSRLAPNYNEQFF. The CDR3, as DNA: TGTGCCAGCTCAAGTCGACTAGCTCCGAACTACAATGAGCAGTTCTTC.

Here the CDR3 reads CASSQTGASGNTIYF. CDR3 sequence (DNA): TGTGCCAGCTCCCAAACCGGAGCCTCTGGAAACACCATATATTTT. V and J are TRBV6-4 and TRBJ1-3, with D hard to call. The CDR3 has 15 residues. Germline V gene data show CDR1 as MRHNA and CDR2 as SNTAGT. V was pared by 8 bases and J by 0 bases, with 14 bases between.

The genes are TRBV2 and TRBJ1-6; 7 bases are a match to TRBD1. The ends lost 4 bases at V and 5 bases at J; junction bases unmatched: 8. Per the germline V gene, CDR1 is SNHLY and CDR2 is FYNNEI. This CDR3 has 16 amino acids. The CDR3 is CASSAQQGDNNSPLHF. The CDR3 DNA sequence: TGTGCCAGCAGTGCGCAGCAGGGGGATAATAATTCACCCCTCCACTTT.

The chain couples TRBV27 to TRBJ2-7, with 8 positions matching TRBD1. The length of the CDR3 is 15 residues. The V segment lost 5 bases and the J segment 0 bases; nucleotides outside the gene matches: 6. The germline gives CDR1 MNHEY, CDR2 SMNVEV (reference sequence). The CDR3: CASSRQGSPSYEQYF. In DNA form, the CDR3 reads TGTGCCAGCAGTCGACAGGGGTCTCCCTCCTACGAGCAGTACTTC.

The chain is built from TRBV6-1 and TRBJ1-5, with D possibly TRBD1 on 6 matching bases. CDR3 length: 14 residues. Looked up from germline, CDR1 is MNHNS and CDR2 is SASEGT. Trimming took off 1 base at V and 7 bases at J, with 11 bases between the two ends. CDR3 in amino acids: CASSEDRVRQPQHF. Here the CDR3 DNA reads TGTGCCAGCAGTGAAGACAGGGTGAGGCAGCCCCAGCATTTT.

The V call is TRBV2, the J call TRBJ1-2; maybe TRBD1 (5 bases). Germline V gives CDR1 SNHLY, CDR2 FYNNEI. Trimming removed 5 bases from V and 7 bases from J, with 17 bases in between. This CDR3 has 14 residues. This chain's CDR3 is CASSNGRGLGGYTF. In nucleotides, the CDR3 is TGTGCCAGCAGTAACGGACGGGGACTGGGTGGCTACACCTTC. Together with reference TRBV2 and TRBJ1-2, the CDR3 gives the full variable domain: EPEVTQTPSHQVTQMGQEVILRCVPISNHLYFYWYRQILGQKVEFLVSFYNNEISEKSEIFDDQFSVERPDGSNFTLKIRSTKLEDSAMYFCASSNGRGLGGYTFGSGTRLTVV.

The gene calls are TRBV24-1 and TRBJ1-2; D perhaps matches TRBD1 (5 bases). The CDR3 sequence is 13 residues long. The germline gives CDR1 KGHDR, CDR2 SFDVKD. V lost 4 bases, J lost 4 bases, and 9 bases lay in between. CDR3 bases: TGTGCCACCAGTGACCAGGGATTCTATGGCTACACCTTC. It encodes CATSDQGFYGYTF.

This clone was counted a few times. The V and J genes are TRBV10-2 and TRBJ2-7; 14 nucleotides agree with TRBD2. Germline CDR1 and CDR2: WSHSY and SAAADI. The CDR3 has 21 residues. V dropped 6 bases and J dropped 4; count of bases not matched to a gene: 23. The chain's CDR3 is CASRTGTSGSFSLREGYEQYF. The CDR3 coding sequence is TGCGCCAGCAGGACCGGGACTAGCGGGAGTTTCTCCCTACGTGAAGGTTACGAGCAGTACTTC.

The chain employs TRBV7-3 and TRBJ1-1, with a tentative D call TRBD1 (6 bases). The CDR3 loop spans 14 amino acids. Germline CDR1 reads SGHTA; CDR2 reads FQGTGA. With 0 bases removed from V and 5 bases from J, the gap between germline ends came to 10 bases. CDR3 region: CASSLTAGATEAFF. DNA of the CDR3: TGTGCCAGCAGCTTAACTGCAGGGGCGACTGAAGCTTTCTTT.

This clone was picked up a small number of times. This sequence joins TRBV5-1 and TRBJ1-4; 8 nucleotides line up with TRBD1. Germline CDR1 SGHRS, CDR2 YFSETQ. There are 14 residues in the CDR3. The trim removed 4 bases at V and 7 bases at J, leaving 6 bases unmatched. The CDR3 here is CASSPDRVGEKLFF. In DNA form, the CDR3 reads TGCGCCAGCAGCCCGGACAGGGTCGGTGAAAAACTGTTTTTT.

The chain carries TRBV28 and TRBJ1-5; 7 positions match TRBD1. This CDR3 spans 14 amino acids. V dropped 6 bases and J dropped 4; count of bases not matched to a gene: 6. The germline V gene encodes CDR1 MDHEN and CDR2 SYDVKM. The CDR3 here is CASSKQGPNQPQHF. DNA for the CDR3: TGTGCCAGCAGCAAACAGGGGCCAAATCAGCCCCAGCATTTT.

V gene TRBV30 combines with J gene TRBJ2-2; 7 bases fit TRBD1. CDR1 and CDR2 (germline): GTSNPN, SVGIG (reference sequence). This CDR3 has 12 residues. V gave up 4 bases and J gave up 14 bases; unmatched junction bases: 10. The CDR3 DNA reads TGTGCCTGGACAGGGGGTACTTTGGAACTGTTTTTT. This translates into CAWTGGTLELFF.

The rearrangement uses TRBV27 and TRBJ1-1; TRBD1 matches 7 bases. This CDR3 comprises 15 residues. V lost 6 bases, J lost 1 base, and 8 bases stayed unmatched. Germline V CDR1 and CDR2: MNHEY, SMNVEV (reference sequence). The CDR3, as DNA: TGTGCCAGCAGAAGACGGGACAGTTCGAACACTGAAGCTTTCTTT. Amino acid sequence: CASRRRDSSNTEAFF.